This T cell receptor beta chain was obtained from a study of shared clonotypes between healthy human individuals. The V end was cut by 0 bases, the J end by 8 bases, with 14 bases between. There are 15 residues in the CDR3. Looked up from germline, CDR1 is MNHEY and CDR2 is SVGAGI. Study conclusions and caveats: A generally larger estimated richness was seen in naive subsets than in memory subsets.

On this clone: The antigen is not known.

TCRdb's table, derived via immunoSEQ multiplex PCR, lists solely in-frame clones and lacks some. This table has 2 million to 2.5 million clones, roughly 92% appearing once. What was sequenced was naive CD4+ T cells from PBMCs. The subset is: CD45RA+ positively selected. This receptor was obtained from a man in his late teens or twenties in good health. Some clones in this sample may be carry-over from other donors' samples. The chain has TRBV6-5 and TRBJ2-1; D call uncertain. The CDR3 DNA is TGTGCCAGCAGTTACTCGATCCGAAGGCATTATGAGCAGTTCTTC. It encodes CASSYSIRRHYEQFF.